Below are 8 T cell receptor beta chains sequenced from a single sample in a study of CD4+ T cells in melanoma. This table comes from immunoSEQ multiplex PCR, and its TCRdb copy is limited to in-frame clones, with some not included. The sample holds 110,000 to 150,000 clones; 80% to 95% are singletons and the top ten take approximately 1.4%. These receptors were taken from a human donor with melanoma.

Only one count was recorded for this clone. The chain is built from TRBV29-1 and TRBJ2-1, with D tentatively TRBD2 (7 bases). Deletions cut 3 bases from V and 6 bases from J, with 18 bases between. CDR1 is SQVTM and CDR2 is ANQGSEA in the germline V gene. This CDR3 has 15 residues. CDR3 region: CSVDVRGGYGNEQFF. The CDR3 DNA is TGCAGCGTTGACGTAAGGGGGGGCTATGGCAATGAGCAGTTCTTC.

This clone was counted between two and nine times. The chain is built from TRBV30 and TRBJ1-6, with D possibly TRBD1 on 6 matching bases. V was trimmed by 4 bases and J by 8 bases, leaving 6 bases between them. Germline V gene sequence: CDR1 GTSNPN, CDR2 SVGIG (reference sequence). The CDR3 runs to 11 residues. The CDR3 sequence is CAWNRDSPLHF. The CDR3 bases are TGTGCCTGGAACAGGGATTCACCCCTCCACTTT.

CDR3 bases: TGCAGCGGAGGGACAGGGGAAGGCTACACCTTC. Translated, it gives CSGGTGEGYTF. The chain has TRBV29-1 and TRBJ1-2; TRBD1 agrees at 10 bases. The ends lost 7 bases at V and 8 bases at J; junction bases unmatched: 4. This CDR3 is built from 11 residues. CDR1 is SQVTM and CDR2 is ANQGSEA in the germline V gene.

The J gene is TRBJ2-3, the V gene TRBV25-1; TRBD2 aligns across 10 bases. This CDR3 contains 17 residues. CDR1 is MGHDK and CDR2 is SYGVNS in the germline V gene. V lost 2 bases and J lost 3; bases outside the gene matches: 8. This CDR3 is CASSEPIERGGTDTQYF. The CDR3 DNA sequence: TGTGCCAGCAGTGAACCGATTGAGCGGGGGGGAACAGATACGCAGTATTTT.

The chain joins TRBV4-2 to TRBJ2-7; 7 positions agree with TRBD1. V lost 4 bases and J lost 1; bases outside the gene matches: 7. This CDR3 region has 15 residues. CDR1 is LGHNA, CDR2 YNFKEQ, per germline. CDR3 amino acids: CASSRGQQLSYEQYF. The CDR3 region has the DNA TGTGCCAGCAGCCGGGGACAGCAACTTTCCTACGAGCAGTACTTC.

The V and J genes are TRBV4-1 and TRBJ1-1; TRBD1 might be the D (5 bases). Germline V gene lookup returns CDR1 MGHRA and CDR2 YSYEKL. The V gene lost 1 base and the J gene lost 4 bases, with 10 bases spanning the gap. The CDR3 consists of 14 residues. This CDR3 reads CASSQGQGGTEAFF. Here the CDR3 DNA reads TGCGCCAGCAGCCAAGGGCAGGGTGGCACTGAAGCTTTCTTT.

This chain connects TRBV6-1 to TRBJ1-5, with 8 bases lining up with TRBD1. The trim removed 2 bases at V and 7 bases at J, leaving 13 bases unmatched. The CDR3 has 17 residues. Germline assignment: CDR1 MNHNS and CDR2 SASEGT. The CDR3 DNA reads TGTGCCAGCAGTGAATATAGGGGGACAGGCCGTTACCAGCCCCAGCATTTT. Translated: CASSEYRGTGRYQPQHF.

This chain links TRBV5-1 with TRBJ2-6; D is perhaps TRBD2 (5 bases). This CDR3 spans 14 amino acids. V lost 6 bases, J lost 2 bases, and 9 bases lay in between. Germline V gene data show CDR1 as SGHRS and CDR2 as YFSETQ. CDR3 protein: CASNEGAGANVLTF. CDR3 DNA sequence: TGCGCCAGCAATGAGGGAGCTGGGGCCAACGTCCTGACTTTC.